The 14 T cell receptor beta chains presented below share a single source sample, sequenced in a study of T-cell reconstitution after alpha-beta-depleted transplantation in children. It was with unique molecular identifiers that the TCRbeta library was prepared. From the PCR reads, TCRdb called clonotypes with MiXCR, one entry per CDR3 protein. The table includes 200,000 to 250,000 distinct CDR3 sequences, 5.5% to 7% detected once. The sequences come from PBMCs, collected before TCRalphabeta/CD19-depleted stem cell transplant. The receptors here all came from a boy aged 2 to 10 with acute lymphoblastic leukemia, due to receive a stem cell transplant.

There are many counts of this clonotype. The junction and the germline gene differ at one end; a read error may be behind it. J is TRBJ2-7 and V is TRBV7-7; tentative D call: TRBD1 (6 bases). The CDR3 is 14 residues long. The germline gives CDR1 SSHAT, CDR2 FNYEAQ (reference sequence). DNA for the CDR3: TGTGCTAGCAGCTTATTACAGGGTGCCTACGAGCAGTACTTC. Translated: CASSLLQGAYEQYF. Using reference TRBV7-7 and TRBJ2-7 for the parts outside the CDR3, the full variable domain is GAGVSQSPRYKVTKRGQDVTLRCDPISSHATLYWYQQALGQGPEFLTYFNYEAQPDKSGLPSDRFSAERPEGSISTLTIQRTEQRDSAMYRCASSLLQGAYEQYFGPGTRLTVT.

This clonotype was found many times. The CDR3 is CASSSAGTGEADTQYF. CDR3 nucleotide sequence: TGTGCCAGCAGTTCCGCCGGGACAGGGGAGGCAGATACGCAGTATTTT. J is TRBJ2-3 and V is TRBV6-2 or TRBV6-3, with TRBD1 identical over 10 bases. Losses at the gene ends were 4 bases for V and 4 bases for J; bases not matched to a gene: 8. This CDR3 has 16 amino acids. The germline gives CDR1 MNHEY, CDR2 SVGEGT.

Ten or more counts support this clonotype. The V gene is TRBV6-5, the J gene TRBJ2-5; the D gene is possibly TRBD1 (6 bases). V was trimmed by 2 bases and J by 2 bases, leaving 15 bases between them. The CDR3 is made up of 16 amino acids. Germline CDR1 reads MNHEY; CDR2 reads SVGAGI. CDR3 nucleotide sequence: TGTGCCAGCAGTTACCTGCCGGGACACCTACAAGAGACCCAGTACTTC. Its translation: CASSYLPGHLQETQYF.

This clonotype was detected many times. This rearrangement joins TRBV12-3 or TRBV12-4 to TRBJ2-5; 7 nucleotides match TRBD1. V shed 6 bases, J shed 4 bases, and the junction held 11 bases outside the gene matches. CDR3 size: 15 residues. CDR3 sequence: CASSKDGTARETQYF. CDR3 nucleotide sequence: TGTGCCAGCAGCAAAGACGGGACAGCCAGAGAGACCCAGTACTTC.

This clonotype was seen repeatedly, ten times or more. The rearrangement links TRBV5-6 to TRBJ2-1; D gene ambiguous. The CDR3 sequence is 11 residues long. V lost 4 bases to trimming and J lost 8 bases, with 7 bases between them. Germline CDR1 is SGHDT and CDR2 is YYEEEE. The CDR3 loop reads CASSQVDEQFF. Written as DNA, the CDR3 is TGTGCCAGCAGCCAGGTAGATGAGCAGTTCTTC.

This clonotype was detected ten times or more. CDR3 region: CASTTRGVYEQYF. The CDR3 DNA reads as TGTGCCAGCACCACTAGAGGGGTCTACGAGCAGTACTTC. This rearrangement joins TRBV14 to TRBJ2-7, with D perhaps TRBD1 or TRBD2 (5 bases each). The germline V and J ends were trimmed by 7 bases and 3 bases, with 13 bases remaining between them. CDR1 and CDR2 from the germline V gene are SGHDN and FVKESK. This CDR3 spans 13 amino acids.

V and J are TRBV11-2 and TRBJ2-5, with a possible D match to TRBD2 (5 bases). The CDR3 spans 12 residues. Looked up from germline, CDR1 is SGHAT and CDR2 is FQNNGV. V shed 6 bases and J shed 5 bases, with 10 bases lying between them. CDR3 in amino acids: CASSRSGETQYF. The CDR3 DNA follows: TGTGCCAGCAGTCGGTCGGGGGAGACCCAGTACTTC.

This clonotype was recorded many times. This CDR3 is CASTGGAGEQYF. CDR3 coding DNA: TGTGCCAGCACTGGGGGGGCTGGGGAGCAGTACTTC. The gene calls are TRBV7-6 and TRBJ2-7; a possible D gene is TRBD2 (7 bases). V was pared by 7 bases and J by 7 bases, with 14 bases between. The CDR3 extends over 12 amino acids. Per germline, CDR1 SGHVS and CDR2 FNYEAQ.

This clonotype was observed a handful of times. CDR3: CSVDAQNTEAFF. In DNA, the CDR3 is TGCAGCGTTGACGCCCAGAACACTGAAGCTTTCTTT. This sequence joins TRBV29-1 and TRBJ1-1; D is uncertain. Between the trimmed V and J ends, which lost 3 bases and 1 base, there was a span of 6 bases. Germline loops: CDR1 SQVTM, CDR2 ANQGSEA. This CDR3 contains 12 residues.

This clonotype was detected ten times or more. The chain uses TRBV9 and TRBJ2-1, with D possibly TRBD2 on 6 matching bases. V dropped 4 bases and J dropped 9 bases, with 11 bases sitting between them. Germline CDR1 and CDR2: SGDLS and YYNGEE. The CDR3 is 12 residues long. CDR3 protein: CASSPGGSEQFF. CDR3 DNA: TGTGCCAGCAGCCCCGGGGGTTCTGAGCAGTTCTTC.

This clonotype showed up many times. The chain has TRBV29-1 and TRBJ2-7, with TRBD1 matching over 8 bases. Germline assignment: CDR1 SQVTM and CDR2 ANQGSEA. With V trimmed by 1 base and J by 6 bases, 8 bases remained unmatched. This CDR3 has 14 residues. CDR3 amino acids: CSVEVSTGVREQYF. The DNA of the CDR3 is TGCAGCGTTGAAGTTTCGACAGGGGTCCGCGAGCAGTACTTC.

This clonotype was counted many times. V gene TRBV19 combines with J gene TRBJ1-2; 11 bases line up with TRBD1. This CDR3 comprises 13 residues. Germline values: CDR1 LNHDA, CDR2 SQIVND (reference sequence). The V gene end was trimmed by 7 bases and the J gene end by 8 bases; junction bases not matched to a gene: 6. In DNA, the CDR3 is TGTGCCAGTACGGACAGGGGGCTTGACGGCTACACCTTC. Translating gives CASTDRGLDGYTF.

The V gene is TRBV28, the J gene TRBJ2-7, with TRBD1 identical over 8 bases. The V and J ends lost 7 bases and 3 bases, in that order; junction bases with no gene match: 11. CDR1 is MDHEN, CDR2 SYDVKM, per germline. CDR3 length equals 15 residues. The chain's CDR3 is CASTLTRGHGYEQYF. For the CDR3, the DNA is TGTGCCAGCACCTTAACCAGGGGGCATGGCTACGAGCAGTACTTC.

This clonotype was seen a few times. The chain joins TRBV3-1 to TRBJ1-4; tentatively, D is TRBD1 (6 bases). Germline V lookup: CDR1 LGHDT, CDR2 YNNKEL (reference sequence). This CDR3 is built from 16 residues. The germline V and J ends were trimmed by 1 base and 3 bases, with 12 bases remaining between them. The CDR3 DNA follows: TGTGCCAGCAGCCAAGGGGACACCTCGCCTAATGAAAAACTGTTTTTT. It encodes CASSQGDTSPNEKLFF. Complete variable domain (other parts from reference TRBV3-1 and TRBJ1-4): DTAVSQTPKYLVTQMGNDKSIKCEQNLGHDTMYWYKQDSKKFLKIMFSYNNKELIINETVPNRFSPKSPDKAHLNLHINSLELGDSAVYFCASSQGDTSPNEKLFFGSGTQLSVL.